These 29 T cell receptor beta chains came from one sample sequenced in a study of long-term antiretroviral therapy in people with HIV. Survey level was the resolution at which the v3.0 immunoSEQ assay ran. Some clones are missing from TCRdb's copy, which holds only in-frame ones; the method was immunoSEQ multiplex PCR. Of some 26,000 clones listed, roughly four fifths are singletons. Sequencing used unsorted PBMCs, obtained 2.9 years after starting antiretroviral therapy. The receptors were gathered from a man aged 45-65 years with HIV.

CDR3 protein: CASSQVGRTYEQYF. Here the CDR3 DNA reads TGTGCCAGCAGCCAAGTCGGACGGACCTACGAGCAGTACTTC. This chain uses TRBV4-2 with TRBJ2-7, with no clear D. This CDR3 contains 14 residues. The V gene lost 1 base and the J gene lost 2 bases, with 9 bases spanning the gap. Germline-derived CDR1 and CDR2 are LGHNA and YNFKEQ.

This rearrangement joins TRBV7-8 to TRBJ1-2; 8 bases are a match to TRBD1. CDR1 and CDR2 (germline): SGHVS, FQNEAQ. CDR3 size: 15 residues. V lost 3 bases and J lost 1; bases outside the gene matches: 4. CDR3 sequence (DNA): TGTGCCAGCAGCTTTGGCAGGGGGCGTAACTATGGCTACACCTTC. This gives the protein CASSFGRGRNYGYTF.

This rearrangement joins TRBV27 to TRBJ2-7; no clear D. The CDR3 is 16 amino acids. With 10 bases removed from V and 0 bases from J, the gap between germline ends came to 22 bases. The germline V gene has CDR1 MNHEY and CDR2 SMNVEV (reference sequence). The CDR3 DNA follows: TGTGCCACCACCACGATTGTCGGACCTAGCTCCTACGAGCAGTACTTC. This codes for CATTTIVGPSSYEQYF.

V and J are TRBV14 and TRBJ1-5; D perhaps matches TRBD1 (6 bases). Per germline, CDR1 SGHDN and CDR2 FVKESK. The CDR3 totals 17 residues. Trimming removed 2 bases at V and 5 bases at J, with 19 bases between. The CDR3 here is CASSQTRPGQQDQPQHF. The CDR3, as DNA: TGTGCCAGCAGCCAAACCCGGCCAGGACAGCAGGATCAGCCCCAGCATTTT.

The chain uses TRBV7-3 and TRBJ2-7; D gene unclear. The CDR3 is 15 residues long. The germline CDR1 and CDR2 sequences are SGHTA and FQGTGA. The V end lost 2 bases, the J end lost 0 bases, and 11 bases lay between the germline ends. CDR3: CASSLPSSVSYEQYF. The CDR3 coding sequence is TGTGCCAGCAGCTTACCCAGCTCTGTCTCCTACGAGCAGTACTTC.

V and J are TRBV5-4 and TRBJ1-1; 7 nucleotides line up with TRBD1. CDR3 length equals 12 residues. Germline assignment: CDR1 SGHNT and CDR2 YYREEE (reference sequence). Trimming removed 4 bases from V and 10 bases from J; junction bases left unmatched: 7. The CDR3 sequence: CASSGTGVGAFF. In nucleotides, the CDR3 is TGTGCCAGCAGCGGAACAGGGGTGGGAGCTTTCTTT.

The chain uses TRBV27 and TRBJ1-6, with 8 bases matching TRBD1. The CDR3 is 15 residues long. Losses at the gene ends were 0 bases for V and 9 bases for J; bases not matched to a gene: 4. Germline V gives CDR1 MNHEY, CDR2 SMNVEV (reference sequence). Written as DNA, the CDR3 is TGTGCCAGCAGTTTATCTAGCAGGGGGCTTTCACCCCTCCACTTT. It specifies CASSLSSRGLSPLHF.

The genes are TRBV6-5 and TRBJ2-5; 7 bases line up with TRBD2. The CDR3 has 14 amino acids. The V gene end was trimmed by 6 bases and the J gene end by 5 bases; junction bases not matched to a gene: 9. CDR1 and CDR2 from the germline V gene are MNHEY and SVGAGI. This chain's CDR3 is CASSKRGRLETQYF. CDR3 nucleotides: TGTGCCAGCAGCAAGCGGGGCAGGTTGGAGACCCAGTACTTC.

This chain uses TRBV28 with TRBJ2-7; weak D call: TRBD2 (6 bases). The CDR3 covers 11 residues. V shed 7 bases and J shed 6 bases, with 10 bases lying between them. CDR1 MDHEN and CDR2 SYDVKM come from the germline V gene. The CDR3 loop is CASTPGVEQYF. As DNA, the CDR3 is TGTGCCAGCACCCCGGGGGTCGAGCAGTACTTC.

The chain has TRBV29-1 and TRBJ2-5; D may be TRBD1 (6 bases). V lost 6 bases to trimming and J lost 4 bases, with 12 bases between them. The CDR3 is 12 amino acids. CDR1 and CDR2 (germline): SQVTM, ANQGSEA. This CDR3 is CSVREGGETQYF. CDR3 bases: TGCAGCGTAAGGGAAGGGGGAGAGACCCAGTACTTC.

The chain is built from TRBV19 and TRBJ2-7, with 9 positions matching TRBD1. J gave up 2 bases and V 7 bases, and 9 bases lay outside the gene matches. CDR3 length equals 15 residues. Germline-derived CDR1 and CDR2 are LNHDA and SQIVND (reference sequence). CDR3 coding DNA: TGTGCCAGTACCGCTACCGGGACAGGGCCCTACGAGCAGTACTTC. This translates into CASTATGTGPYEQYF. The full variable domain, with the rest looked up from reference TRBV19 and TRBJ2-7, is DGGITQSPKYLFRKEGQNVTLSCEQNLNHDAMYWYRQDPGQGLRLIYYSQIVNDFQKGDIAEGYSVSREKKESFPLTVTSAQKNPTAFYLCASTATGTGPYEQYFGPGTRLTVT.

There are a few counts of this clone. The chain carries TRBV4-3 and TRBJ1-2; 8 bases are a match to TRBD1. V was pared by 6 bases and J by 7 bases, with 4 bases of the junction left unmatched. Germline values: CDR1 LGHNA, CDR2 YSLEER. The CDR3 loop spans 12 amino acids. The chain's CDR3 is CASRKQGAGYTF. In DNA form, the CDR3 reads TGCGCCAGCAGGAAGCAGGGGGCTGGCTACACCTTC.

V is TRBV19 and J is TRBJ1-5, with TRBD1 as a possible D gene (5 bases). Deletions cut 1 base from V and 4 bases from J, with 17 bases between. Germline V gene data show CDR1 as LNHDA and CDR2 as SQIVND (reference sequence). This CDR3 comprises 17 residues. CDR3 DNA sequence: TGTGCCAGTAGTATAGGGCAAGGGGTCCCAGGGAATCAGCCCCAGCATTTT. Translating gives CASSIGQGVPGNQPQHF.

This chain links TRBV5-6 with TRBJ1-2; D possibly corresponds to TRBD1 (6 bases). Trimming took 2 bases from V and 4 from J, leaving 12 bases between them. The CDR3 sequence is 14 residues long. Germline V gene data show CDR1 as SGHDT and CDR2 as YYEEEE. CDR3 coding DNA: TGTGCCAGCAGCTTTCCCCGACAGGCCTATGGCTACACCTTC. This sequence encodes CASSFPRQAYGYTF. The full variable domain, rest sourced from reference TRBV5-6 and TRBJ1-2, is DAGVTQSPTHLIKTRGQQVTLRCSPKSGHDTVSWYQQALGQGPQFIFQYYEEEERQRGNFPDRFSGHQFPNYSSELNVNALLLGDSALYLCASSFPRQAYGYTFGSGTRLTVV.

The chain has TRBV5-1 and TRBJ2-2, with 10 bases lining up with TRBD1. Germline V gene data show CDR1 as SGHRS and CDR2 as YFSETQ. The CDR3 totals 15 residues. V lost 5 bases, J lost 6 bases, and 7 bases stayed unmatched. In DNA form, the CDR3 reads TGCGCCAGCAGGTCCGGACAGGGGGATGCCGGGGAGCTGTTTTTT. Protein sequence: CASRSGQGDAGELFF.

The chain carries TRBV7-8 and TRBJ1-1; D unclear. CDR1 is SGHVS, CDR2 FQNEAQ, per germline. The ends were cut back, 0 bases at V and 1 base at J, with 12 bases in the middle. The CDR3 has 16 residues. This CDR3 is CASSLALGEANTEAFF. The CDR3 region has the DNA TGTGCCAGCAGCTTAGCGCTCGGGGAAGCGAACACTGAAGCTTTCTTT.

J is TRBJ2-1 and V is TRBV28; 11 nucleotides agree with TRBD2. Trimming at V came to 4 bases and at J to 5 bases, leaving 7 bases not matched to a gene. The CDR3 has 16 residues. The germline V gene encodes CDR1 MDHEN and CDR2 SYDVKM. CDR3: CASSYLLAGDHNEQFF. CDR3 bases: TGTGCCAGCAGTTACCTACTAGCGGGGGACCACAATGAGCAGTTCTTC.

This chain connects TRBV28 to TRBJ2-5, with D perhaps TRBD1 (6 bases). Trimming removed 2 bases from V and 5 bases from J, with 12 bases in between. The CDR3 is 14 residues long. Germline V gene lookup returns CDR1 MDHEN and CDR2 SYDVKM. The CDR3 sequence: CASSLPGALETQYF. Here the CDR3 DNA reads TGTGCCAGCAGTTTACCAGGGGCTTTGGAGACCCAGTACTTC.

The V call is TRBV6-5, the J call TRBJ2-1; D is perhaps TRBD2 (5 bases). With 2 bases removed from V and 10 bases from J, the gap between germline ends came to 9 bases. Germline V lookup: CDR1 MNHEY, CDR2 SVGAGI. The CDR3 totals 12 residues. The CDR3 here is CASSYSGGEQFF. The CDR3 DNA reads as TGTGCCAGCAGTTACAGTGGCGGGGAGCAGTTCTTC.

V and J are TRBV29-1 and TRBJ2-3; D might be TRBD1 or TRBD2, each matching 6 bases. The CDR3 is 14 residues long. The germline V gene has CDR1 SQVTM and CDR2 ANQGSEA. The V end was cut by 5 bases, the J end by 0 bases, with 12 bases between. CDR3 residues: CSVWGALSTDTQYF. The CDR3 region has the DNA TGCAGCGTTTGGGGGGCACTAAGCACAGATACGCAGTATTTT.

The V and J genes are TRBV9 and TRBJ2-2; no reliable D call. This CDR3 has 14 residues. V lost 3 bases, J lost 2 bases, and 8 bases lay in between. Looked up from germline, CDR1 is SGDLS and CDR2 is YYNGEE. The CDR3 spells CASSAQINTGELFF. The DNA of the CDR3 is TGTGCCAGCAGCGCCCAAATAAACACCGGGGAGCTGTTTTTT.

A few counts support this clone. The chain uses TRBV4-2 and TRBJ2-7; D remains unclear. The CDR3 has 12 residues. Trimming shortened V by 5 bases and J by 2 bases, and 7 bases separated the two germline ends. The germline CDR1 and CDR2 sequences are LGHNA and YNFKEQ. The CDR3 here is CASSSTPYEQYF. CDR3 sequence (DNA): TGTGCCAGCAGCTCCACCCCCTACGAGCAGTACTTC.

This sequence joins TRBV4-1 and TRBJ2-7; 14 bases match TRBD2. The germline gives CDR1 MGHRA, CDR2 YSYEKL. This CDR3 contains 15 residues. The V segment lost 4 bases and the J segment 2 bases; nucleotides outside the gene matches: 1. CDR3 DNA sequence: TGCGCCAGCAGCCCGACTAGCGGGGGGGCCTACGAGCAGTACTTC. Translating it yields CASSPTSGGAYEQYF.

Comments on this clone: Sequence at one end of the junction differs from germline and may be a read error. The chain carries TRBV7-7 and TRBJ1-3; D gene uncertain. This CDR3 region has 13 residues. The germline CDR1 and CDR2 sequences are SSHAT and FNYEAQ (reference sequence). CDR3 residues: CASSLDSGNTIYF. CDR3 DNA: TGTGCTAGCAGCTTGGACTCTGGAAACACCATATATTTT.

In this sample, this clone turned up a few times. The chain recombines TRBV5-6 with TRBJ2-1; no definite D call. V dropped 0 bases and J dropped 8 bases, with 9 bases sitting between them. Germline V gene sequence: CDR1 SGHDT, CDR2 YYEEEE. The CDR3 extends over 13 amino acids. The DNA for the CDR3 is TGTGCCAGCAGCTTGGTTTCCGGCTATGAGCAGTTCTTC. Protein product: CASSLVSGYEQFF.

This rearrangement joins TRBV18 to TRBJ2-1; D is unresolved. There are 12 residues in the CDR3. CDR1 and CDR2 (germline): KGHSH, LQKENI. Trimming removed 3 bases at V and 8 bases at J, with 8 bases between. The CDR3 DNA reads TGTGCCAGCTCACCCCAAAGCGATGAGCAGTTCTTC. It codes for CASSPQSDEQFF.

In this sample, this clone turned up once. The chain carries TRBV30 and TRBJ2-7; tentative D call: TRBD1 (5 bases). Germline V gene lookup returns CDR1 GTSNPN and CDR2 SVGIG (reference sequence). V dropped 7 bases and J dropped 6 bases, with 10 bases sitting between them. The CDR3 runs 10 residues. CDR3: CASKGVEQYF. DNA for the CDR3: TGTGCCTCGAAAGGGGTCGAGCAGTACTTC.

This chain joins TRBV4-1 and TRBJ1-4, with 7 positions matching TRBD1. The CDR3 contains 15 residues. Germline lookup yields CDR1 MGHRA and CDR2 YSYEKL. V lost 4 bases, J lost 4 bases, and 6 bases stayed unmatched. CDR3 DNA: TGCGCCAGCAGCCCCACAGGGGCTGGTAATGAAAAACTGTTTTTT. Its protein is CASSPTGAGNEKLFF.

CDR3 sequence: CASSVSGTGGTEAFF. CDR3 nucleotide sequence: TGTGCCAGCAGTGTCTCCGGGACAGGGGGCACTGAAGCTTTCTTT. The chain recombines TRBV28 with TRBJ1-1; TRBD1 matches at 11 bases. This CDR3 is 15 amino acids long. The germline CDR1 and CDR2 sequences are MDHEN and SYDVKM. V lost 5 bases, J lost 4 bases, and 6 bases stayed unmatched.